This T cell receptor beta chain was sequenced for a study of spatial heterogeneity in lung cancer. Time point noted: blood at routine non-recurrence follow-up after resection. Unsorted whole RNA samples from tumor, nontumor lung or frozen PBMC were sequenced. CDR3 length: 11 amino acids. The trim removed 5 bases at V and 4 bases at J, leaving 2 bases unmatched. Germline CDR1 is DFQATT and CDR2 is SNEGSKA (reference sequence). This clonotype was seen a few times. TCRdb itself ran the 5' RACE reads through MiXCR, one entry per CDR3 protein. The sample has some 54,000 distinct CDR3 sequences; around 7.7% are singletons.

The clonotype originates from a female donor with early-stage non-small cell lung cancer. The V and J genes are TRBV20-1 and TRBJ2-7, with TRBD1 matching 7 bases. The material was PBMCs, obtained at follow-up. The CDR3 spells CSAQQGYEQYF. The CDR3 DNA is TGCAGTGCTCAACAGGGGTACGAGCAGTACTTC.